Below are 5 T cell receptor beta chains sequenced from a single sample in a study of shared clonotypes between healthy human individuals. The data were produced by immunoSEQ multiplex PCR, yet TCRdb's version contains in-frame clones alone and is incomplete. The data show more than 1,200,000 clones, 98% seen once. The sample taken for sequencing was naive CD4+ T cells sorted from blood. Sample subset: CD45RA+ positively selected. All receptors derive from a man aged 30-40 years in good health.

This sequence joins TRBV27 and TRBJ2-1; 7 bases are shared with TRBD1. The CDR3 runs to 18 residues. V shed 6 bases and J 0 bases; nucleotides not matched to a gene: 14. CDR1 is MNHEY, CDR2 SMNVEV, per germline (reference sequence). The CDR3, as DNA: TGTGCCAGCAGCCCAGACAGGGTCTCACTGGGCTCCTACAATGAGCAGTTCTTC. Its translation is CASSPDRVSLGSYNEQFF.

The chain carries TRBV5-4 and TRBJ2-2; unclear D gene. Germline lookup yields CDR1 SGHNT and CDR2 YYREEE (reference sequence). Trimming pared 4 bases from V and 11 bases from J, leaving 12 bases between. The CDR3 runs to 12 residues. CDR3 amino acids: CASSPPAGELFF. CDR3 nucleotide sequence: TGTGCCAGCAGCCCCCCCGCTGGCGAGCTGTTTTTT.

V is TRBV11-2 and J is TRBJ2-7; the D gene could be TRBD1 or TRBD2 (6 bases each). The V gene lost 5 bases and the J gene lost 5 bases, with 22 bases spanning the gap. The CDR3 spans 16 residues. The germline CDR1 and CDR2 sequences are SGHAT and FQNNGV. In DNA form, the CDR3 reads TGTGCCAGCAGCCTGGTGGGGTCCGGGGGCATCGACGAGCAGTACTTC. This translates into CASSLVGSGGIDEQYF.

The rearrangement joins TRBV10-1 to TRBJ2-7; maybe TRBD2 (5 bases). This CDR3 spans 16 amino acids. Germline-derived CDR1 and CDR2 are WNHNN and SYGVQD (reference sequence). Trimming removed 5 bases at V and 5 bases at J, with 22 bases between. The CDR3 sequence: CASSPDPGGNRHEQYF. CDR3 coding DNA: TGCGCCAGCAGTCCCGACCCCGGAGGAAACCGGCACGAGCAGTACTTC.

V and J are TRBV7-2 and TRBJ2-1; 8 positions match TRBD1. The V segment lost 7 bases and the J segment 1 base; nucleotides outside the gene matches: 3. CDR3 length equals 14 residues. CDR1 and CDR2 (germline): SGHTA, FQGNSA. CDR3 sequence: CASTQGASYNEQFF. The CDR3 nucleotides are TGTGCCAGCACGCAGGGGGCTTCCTACAATGAGCAGTTCTTC.